This entry is about one TCR beta chain. The antigen is unknown. Data came from immunoSEQ multiplex PCR; TCRdb stores just in-frame clones and leaves some out. Altogether over 120,000 clones are present, 80% to 95% being singletons, with the ten largest covering roughly 5%. This entry comes from a study of T cell responses to AZD1222 COVID-19 vaccine. Points from the study as a whole: Breadth and depth of Spike-specific TCRs rose after two AZD1222 doses.

This sequence was found in an adult in good health. Sequencing was performed on peripheral blood, taken on day 0 of AZD1222 vaccination.

In DNA, the CDR3 is TGTGCCAGCAGTGACAACAGCGACGCTAATGAAAAACTGTTTTTT. Translation gives CASSDNSDANEKLFF. J is TRBJ1-4 and V is TRBV6-1; no clear D. The germline V and J ends were trimmed by 3 bases and 3 bases, with 11 bases remaining between them. Germline values: CDR1 MNHNS, CDR2 SASEGT. CDR3 length: 15 residues.